The clone carrying this T cell receptor (beta chain) was recorded a few times. Its antigen is still unknown. The authors reverse transcribed all of the isolated RNA, so sequencing captured expressed TCRB transcripts. The repertoire was sequenced with immunoSEQ multiplex PCR; TCRdb's copy has only in-frame clones and lacks some. The table lists 150,000 to 200,000 clones, around 8.4% of them singletons, with around 0.5% in the top ten. CDR1 is SNHLY and CDR2 is FYNNEI in the germline V gene. V was pared by 7 bases and J by 0 bases, with 8 bases of the junction left unmatched. The CDR3 is 16 residues long. The data are from a study of beta chain features in type 1 diabetes. General study points: A moderate, significant TCRB CDR3 shortening appeared in type 1 diabetes across four CD4+ subsets.

The clonotype originates from a woman aged 18-29 years with type 1 diabetes. The chain couples TRBV2 to TRBJ2-2, with 7 bases matching TRBD1. The sequenced sample consisted of central memory CD4+ T cells from blood. CDR3 in amino acids: CASKEAGTANTGELFF. CDR3 nucleotides: TGTGCCAGCAAGGAGGCCGGGACAGCGAACACCGGGGAGCTGTTTTTT.